The source of this TCR beta chain is a study of blood T cells in healthy people across ages (dated by TCRdb to between 2015 and 2017). Concerning the study at large: Template switching captured roughly one uniquely barcoded TCR beta cDNA molecule per two T cells in model experiments. The study analyzed two additional independent replicas of 1 million unique cDNA reads from the same blood draw for two donors, one aged 18 to 29 and one aged 80 or older. To avoid experimental bias, donors of different ages were distributed randomly across sequencing lanes. Age-related changes in TCR beta repertoire diversity were measured in the study by deep sequencing normalized with unique cDNA molecular identifiers. Donors were grouped into four age groups: young (average 16 years), middle-aged (around 39), aged (roughly 67) and long-lived (less than 85).

CDR1 and CDR2 are read off the germline V gene as MDHEN and SYDVKM. Spanning cysteine to phenylalanine, the CDR3 consists of 17 amino acids. The entry retains the CDR3 DNA only, 51 bases that are in frame from base 1. The trim is 6 bases for V and 4 bases for J, with a gap of 24 bases between the germline ends. The 39 donors, aged about 6 to 100 years, were systemically healthy Caucasian individuals from Russia. About 9.1 milliliters of peripheral blood were collected from each donor into EDTA-treated Vacutainer tubes. Ficoll-Paque density-gradient centrifugation was used to isolate PBMCs, with at least 6.5 million per sample. Trizol reagent was used to extract total RNA from PBMCs, with at least 5 micrograms per sample. The percentages of naive CD45RAhigh/CD27high T cells were determined by flow cytometry on a PBMC aliquot from every donor. The library was prepared using 5' RACE. The sample was run on an Illumina HiSeq 2500. A second roughly 6 to 12 cycle PCR used a sample-barcoded 5' primer and a J-beta primer mix. A template-switch 5' adaptor carrying 12 random nucleotides introduced a unique molecular identifier onto each TCR beta cDNA molecule. Each sample yielded at least 2.5 million CDR3-containing paired-end reads. The Mint cDNA synthesis kit, primed by a TRBC-specific oligonucleotide, was used to synthesize first-strand cDNA from all RNA. Following uracil-DNA glycosylase treatment, all cDNA underwent a first 18-cycle PCR with the universal primers M1SS and BC2_uni_R. The authors processed their data as follows. Normalization of each sample was performed by random selection of 1 million high-quality reads, each carrying a distinct molecular identifier. Reads with shared molecular identifiers were discarded instead of being binned into consensus sequences. MiTCR, with a Q25 quality threshold and the strictest error-elimination algorithm, was used for CDR3 identification, clonotype clustering and error correction. A nonparametric unseen species model using Euler transformation provided a lower-bound estimate of total TCR beta diversity. The public reads were reprocessed in TCRdb via fastp at Q25 and MiXCR, keeping in-frame beta chains. For every CDR3 protein sequence, its rows merge into one entry that carries the most common genes and DNA. These V and J calls rely on TCRdb rather than the paper's analysis. The sample table records fewer than 1,000,000 distinct CDR3 sequences; roughly 44% of these occur just once. In total, the top ten clones hold nearly 20% of the sample.

A word on this clonotype: The specificity of this receptor is unknown. No base-level quality is on record; no much larger clone is a single base apart.

Results the study describes overall, beyond this receptor: Observed TCR beta diversity per million T cells fell roughly linearly with age, and a significant reduction was already apparent by age roughly 40. Estimates of total diversity based on one million sequenced T cells were considered lower bounds and underestimates. Donor CMV infection status was unknown, potentially confounding age-related changes in expanded clonotypes. Because profiling used bulk unsorted PBMCs, naive and antigen-experienced compartments could not be compared conclusively. The percentage of naive T cells measured by flow cytometry correlated strongly with observed TCR beta diversity. Compared with the aged group, more naive CD4+ T cells, fewer expanded clones and increased TCR diversity were shown by the long-lived group, suggesting age selection.

This TCR derives from a man in his fifties or sixties in good health. Sequencing input: blood. The sequence is built from TRBV28 and TRBJ2-5, and TRBD2 may be the D gene, going by 7 matching bases. The DNA reads TGTGCCAGCAGCTTAATAGTGGGGGGGCTTTATGGAGAGACCCAGTACTTC. The encoded protein is CASSLIVGGLYGETQYF.